The rows below give T cell receptor beta chains drawn from one sample of a study of blood T cell repertoires in COVID-19. Assay used: immunoSEQ multiplex PCR; TCRdb lists only in-frame clones, some missing. The table records approximately 300,000 clones, under 90% of them present only once. Sequences were obtained from peripheral blood. Source of these receptors: a woman younger than 45 with COVID-19, enrolled during active disease. The CDR3 runs from the conserved cysteine through the conserved F or W. Each record gives: J gene, D gene, V gene, clone size, CDR3 protein, CDR3 DNA. A D gene is named only where the DNA matches it firmly. Not every row has a clone size; where given, it reads once, few, many or a size class.

TRBJ1-6,TRBD1,TRBV4-1,.,CASSRQGQQNSPLHF,TGCGCCAGCAGCCGCCAGGGACAGCAGAATTCACCCCTCCACTTT
TRBJ2-3,TRBD1,TRBV4-1,.,CASSQGLTGAGTDTQYF,TGCGCCAGCAGCCAGGGCCTGACAGGGGCCGGCACAGATACGCAGTATTTT
TRBJ2-2,.,TRBV7-9,.,CASSSLMSGIKNTGELFF,TGTGCCAGCAGCTCCCTGATGTCCGGGATCAAGAACACCGGGGAGCTGTTTTTT
TRBJ1-4,TRBD1,TRBV5-6,.,CASSPTGGSTNEKLFF,TGTGCCAGCAGTCCAACAGGGGGCTCGACTAATGAAAAACTGTTTTTT
TRBJ1-5,.,TRBV6-6,.,CASSNEEPQHF,TGTGCCAGCTCCAATGAGGAGCCCCAGCATTTT
TRBJ2-5,.,TRBV2,.,CASSDRYQETQYF,TGTGCCAGCAGTGATCGGTACCAAGAGACCCAGTACTTC
TRBJ1-2,.,TRBV3-1/TRBV3-2,.,CASRPTPRQGSTGYTF,TGTGCCAGCAGGCCTACTCCCCGGCAGGGCTCGACGGGCTACACCTTC
TRBJ2-1,.,TRBV2,.,CASSEGTTYNEQFF,TGTGCCAGCAGTGAGGGTACGACATACAATGAGCAGTTCTTC
TRBJ1-1,TRBD1,TRBV2,once,CASIGRGQSDEAFF,TGTGCCAGCATCGGCAGGGGGCAGTCTGATGAAGCTTTCTTT
TRBJ2-5,.,TRBV5-1,.,CASSFGGVYQETQYF,TGCGCCAGCAGCTTCGGCGGGGTGTACCAAGAGACCCAGTACTTC
TRBJ2-1,.,TRBV4-1,.,CASSQGSILNEQFF,TGCGCCAGCAGCCAAGGATCCATCCTAAATGAGCAGTTCTTC
TRBJ1-2,.,TRBV11-1,.,CASSSSDRFDGYTF,TGTGCCAGCAGCTCTTCCGACAGGTTTGATGGCTACACCTTC
TRBJ1-5,.,TRBV9,.,CASSSWGYNQPQHF,TGTGCCAGCAGCTCTTGGGGCTACAATCAGCCCCAGCATTTT
TRBJ2-2,.,TRBV6-5,once,CATAKDRYTGELFF,TGTGCCACCGCGAAGGACAGATACACCGGGGAGCTGTTTTTT
TRBJ1-1,.,TRBV15,.,CATSQGMNTEAFF,TGTGCCACCAGCCAGGGAATGAACACTGAAGCTTTCTTT
TRBJ2-3,.,TRBV5-6,.,CASSLAPGGTDTQYF,TGTGCCAGCAGCTTGGCCCCAGGGGGCACAGATACGCAGTATTTT
TRBJ2-2,TRBD2,TRBV10-1,.,CASSEAGVTGELFF,TGCGCCAGCAGTGAGGCGGGGGTCACCGGGGAGCTGTTTTTT
TRBJ2-3,TRBD1,TRBV7-9,.,CASSQGQGLDTQYF,TGTGCCAGCAGCCAAGGACAGGGATTAGATACGCAGTATTTT
TRBJ1-2,TRBD1,TRBV5-6,.,CASSLLRTGGLSSGYTF,TGTGCCAGCAGCCTTCTACGGACAGGGGGTTTATCGAGCGGCTACACCTTC
TRBJ1-3,.,TRBV6-1,.,CASSGAPGHQSSGNTIYF,TGTGCCAGCAGTGGGGCCCCGGGACACCAGAGCTCTGGAAACACCATATATTTT
TRBJ1-5,.,TRBV28,.,CASSTRPNQPQHF,TGTGCCAGCAGTACTCGCCCAAATCAGCCCCAGCATTTT
TRBJ2-7,TRBD2,TRBV11-3,.,CASTYGGSGASYEQYF,TGTGCCAGCACATACGGGGGTAGCGGGGCCTCCTACGAGCAGTACTTC
TRBJ1-1,.,TRBV29-1,.,CSVDWGREAFF,TGCAGCGTTGATTGGGGGAGGGAAGCTTTCTTT
TRBJ1-5,TRBD1,TRBV6-5,.,CASGGQINQPQHF,TGTGCCAGCGGGGGACAGATCAATCAGCCCCAGCATTTT
TRBJ1-2,TRBD1,TRBV28,.,CASIDRGQFGYTF,TGTGCCAGCATTGACAGGGGGCAATTTGGCTACACCTTC
TRBJ2-1,TRBD2,TRBV19,.,CASRTGPGGSSYNEQFF,TGTGCCAGTAGAACAGGGCCGGGGGGGAGCTCCTACAATGAGCAGTTCTTC
TRBJ1-1,.,TRBV24-1,once,CATSDGRGNTEAFF,TGTGCCACCAGTGATGGCAGGGGGAACACTGAAGCTTTCTTT
TRBJ2-1,TRBD1,TRBV6-4,.,CASSDVPGQGIQFF,TGTGCCAGCAGTGACGTCCCGGGACAGGGGATTCAGTTCTTC
TRBJ2-2,TRBD2,TRBV7-9,.,CASSVLAGDRNTGELFF,TGTGCCAGCAGCGTCCTAGCGGGGGACAGGAACACCGGGGAGCTGTTTTTT
TRBJ1-3,.,TRBV9,.,CASQPSAYPGNTIYF,TGTGCCAGCCAACCAAGTGCGTACCCTGGAAACACCATATATTTT
TRBJ2-3,.,TRBV24-1,.,CATTRTVHTQYF,TGTGCCACCACCAGGACTGTACATACGCAGTATTTT
TRBJ2-7,TRBD1,TRBV5-1,.,CASSPWTGGPYEQYF,TGCGCCAGCAGCCCCTGGACAGGGGGCCCCTACGAGCAGTACTTC
TRBJ1-2,.,TRBV12-3/TRBV12-4,.,CASSFSRVSTF,TGTGCCAGCAGTTTTTCCAGGGTATCGACCTTC
TRBJ1-2,.,TRBV5-6,.,CASSFGGGSYGYTF,TGTGCCAGCAGCTTTGGCGGCGGATCCTATGGCTACACCTTC
TRBJ2-7,.,TRBV4-3,.,CASSSFGNYEQYF,TGCGCCAGCAGCTCCTTCGGGAACTACGAGCAGTACTTC
TRBJ2-7,.,TRBV19,.,CASSIGQTAYEQYF,TGTGCCAGTAGTATAGGACAGACGGCCTACGAGCAGTACTTC
TRBJ2-1,.,TRBV5-6,.,CASSLGQDYNEQFF,TGTGCCAGCAGCTTGGGTCAGGATTACAATGAGCAGTTCTTC
TRBJ1-1,.,TRBV2,.,CAIKPGSKAFF,TGTGCCATAAAACCGGGGAGTAAAGCTTTCTTT
TRBJ2-4,TRBD2,TRBV6-5,.,CASTEGLSESNIQYF,TGTGCCAGCACCGAGGGACTATCTGAATCAAACATTCAGTACTTC
TRBJ1-1,.,TRBV25-1,.,CASSPAGGTEAFF,TGTGCCAGCAGCCCCGCCGGGGGCACTGAAGCTTTCTTT
TRBJ2-1,TRBD1,TRBV19,.,CASSRDRGDEQFF,TGTGCCAGTAGTAGAGACAGGGGCGATGAGCAGTTCTTC
TRBJ1-1,.,TRBV23-1,.,CASSQVAGLNTEAFF,TGCGCCAGCAGTCAAGTAGCGGGATTGAACACTGAAGCTTTCTTT
TRBJ2-5,.,TRBV30,.,CAGYGGLDETQYF,TGTGCCGGGTACGGGGGTTTGGATGAGACCCAGTACTTC
TRBJ1-3,.,TRBV10-3,.,CAISDQSPSAGNTIYF,TGTGCCATCAGTGACCAAAGTCCCTCGGCTGGAAACACCATATATTTT
TRBJ2-3,.,TRBV7-9,.,CASSLGGVKADTQYF,TGTGCCAGCAGCTTAGGGGGGGTTAAGGCAGATACGCAGTATTTT
TRBJ2-1,.,TRBV11-3,.,CASSLNLLNSYNEQFF,TGTGCCAGCAGCTTAAACCTACTAAACTCCTACAATGAGCAGTTCTTC